This record looks at one T cell receptor beta chain sequence and its context. Its antigen remains unknown. This sample is part of a study of T cell responses to AZD1222 COVID-19 vaccine. General observations from the study: Most donors were white British, females outnumbered males, and clonal diversity was possibly underestimated. Nearly half of spike-specific TCRs reportedly go after variant regions that carry no mutations. Only a handful of AZD1222 recipients, several in all, had baseline seropositivity. The peak T cell response came first, and repertoires were sampled only after it.

Assay: immunoSEQ multiplex PCR; the TCRdb copy retains only in-frame clones and omits some. The data hold hundreds of thousands of clones, with roughly 91% observed a single time. Germline CDR1 and CDR2: SGHTA and FQGNSA. There are 16 residues in the CDR3. Trimming removed 5 bases from V and 3 bases from J; junction bases left unmatched: 12. The rearrangement uses TRBV7-2 and TRBJ2-7; 8 positions agree with TRBD1. The source was peripheral blood, collected on day 0 of MenACWY control vaccination. The receptor comes from an adult in good health. CDR3 DNA sequence: TGTGCCAGCAGCCGGAGCCTCGGACAGGGAAACTACGAGCAGTACTTC. Translation gives CASSRSLGQGNYEQYF.